In its sample, the clone carrying this T cell receptor beta chain was seen a few times. Its antigen is unknown. MiXCR, applied by TCRdb to the reads, yields one record per CDR3 protein. Counted here are hundreds of thousands of distinct CDR3 sequences, 15% to 20% occurring once; the ten biggest clones make up 12%. This sample is drawn from a study of T cell repertoires in cytomegalovirus infection. Study context: In public TCR beta signatures, there were indications of both CMV infection and matching HLA type. Points from the study as a whole: Ex vivo responses were dominated by HLA-C-restricted CMV-specific TCR beta clonotypes. The study identified carriers of CMV plus the relevant HLA from cumulative public TCR beta family frequency.

CDR3 length: 15 residues. Per the germline V gene, CDR1 is DFQATT and CDR2 is SNEGSKA (reference sequence). V lost 3 bases and J lost 4, with 18 bases in between. V is TRBV20-1 and J is TRBJ1-1, with unresolved D. The TCR was taken from a human donor in good health (CMV status not recorded). Some clones in this sample may be carry-over from other donors' samples. The material sequenced was PBMCs. CDR3 coding DNA: TGCAGTGCTAGGCCCCCGGACGGGCGGAGCACTGAAGCTTTCTTT. This translates into CSARPPDGRSTEAFF.